This T cell receptor (beta chain) was recorded in a study of blood T cells in healthy people across ages. The table lists this clonotype with a few counts. The V gene end was trimmed by 4 bases and the J gene end by 2 bases; junction bases not matched to a gene: 7. CDR1 LGHNA and CDR2 YNFKEQ come from the germline V gene. The CDR3 consists of 15 residues. A second PCR, run for roughly 7 to 11 cycles, used a sample-barcoded 5' primer plus a J-beta primer mix. TCRdb passed the 5' RACE reads through MiXCR, listing each CDR3 protein once. The sample includes over 1,500,000 distinct CDR3 sequences, about 50% seen only once; the top ten take roughly 2.1%.

The origin of this receptor is a woman in her forties in good health. The chain uses TRBV4-2 and TRBJ2-5; 7 bases fit TRBD2. The source material was blood. The CDR3 spells CASSLGTTLQETQYF. The CDR3 coding sequence is TGTGCCAGCAGCCTCGGGACTACATTACAAGAGACCCAGTACTTC.